One sample yielded the 9 T cell receptor beta chains listed below, sequenced in a study of blood T cell repertoires in COVID-19. Generated by immunoSEQ multiplex PCR, the TCRdb table keeps only in-frame clones and is missing some. The table has around 25,000 clones, roughly 89% seen once. What was sequenced was peripheral blood. These receptors came from a human donor in a cohort sampled during active COVID-19.

The J gene is TRBJ2-1, the V gene TRBV2; TRBD1 is a possible D gene (5 bases). Trimming removed 6 bases from V and 0 bases from J, with 12 bases in between. CDR1 is SNHLY, CDR2 FYNNEI, per germline. CDR3 length: 15 residues. This CDR3 is CASSGQLTSYNEQFF. CDR3 DNA: TGTGCCAGCAGCGGACAACTTACCTCCTACAATGAGCAGTTCTTC.

This chain joins TRBV6-6 and TRBJ1-4; D remains ambiguous. V shed 11 bases and J shed 3 bases, with 13 bases lying between them. The CDR3 spans 13 residues. Germline-derived CDR1 and CDR2 are MNHNY and SVGAGI (reference sequence). DNA of the CDR3: TGTGCCGCCAACGCTATGTCTAATGAAAAACTGTTTTTT. Translating gives CAANAMSNEKLFF.

The chain couples TRBV12-3 or TRBV12-4 to TRBJ2-7; TRBD2 matches at 7 bases. CDR3 length equals 13 residues. V lost 6 bases and J lost 2; bases outside the gene matches: 4. CDR3 loop: CASRMGTTYEQYF. For the CDR3, the DNA is TGTGCCAGCAGAATGGGGACTACCTACGAGCAGTACTTC.

The CDR3 DNA sequence: TGTGCCAGCAGCCCAGGACTAGCGGACTTGTTGAGGTGGCAGTACTTC. Its translation is CASSPGLADLLRWQYF. This rearrangement joins TRBV28 to TRBJ2-7, with 10 bases matching TRBD2. The V gene's germline CDR1 is MDHEN and CDR2 SYDVKM. With 6 bases clipped from V and 9 bases from J, the junction kept 17 bases outside the gene matches. This CDR3 region has 16 residues.

The CDR3 is CASSQDLAGNYEQYF. The CDR3 DNA sequence: TGTGCCAGCAGCCAAGATCTAGCGGGGAACTACGAGCAGTACTTC. The genes are TRBV3-1 (or the pseudogene TRBV3-2) and TRBJ2-7, with TRBD2 identical over 9 bases. The germline gives CDR1 LGHDT, CDR2 YNNKEL (reference sequence). The ends lost 0 bases at V and 3 bases at J; junction bases unmatched: 3. The CDR3 covers 15 residues.

The V and J genes are TRBV14 and TRBJ2-3; maybe TRBD2 (5 bases). The CDR3 has 14 amino acids. V was cut by 0 bases and J by 4 bases, with 8 bases left in between. Germline loops: CDR1 SGHDN, CDR2 FVKESK. In DNA form, the CDR3 reads TGTGCCAGCAGCCAAGACCTAGCCCCAGATACGCAGTATTTT. Protein sequence: CASSQDLAPDTQYF.

V is TRBV30 and J is TRBJ1-3, with a possible D match to TRBD1 (5 bases). The CDR3 is 16 amino acids. Between the trimmed V and J ends, which lost 0 bases and 2 bases, there was a span of 14 bases. Germline CDR1 and CDR2: GTSNPN and SVGIG (reference sequence). The CDR3 region has the DNA TGTGCCTGGAGTGTATTTGCCGGGACTACTGGAAACACCATATATTTT. This codes for CAWSVFAGTTGNTIYF.

This sequence joins TRBV6-5 and TRBJ2-5; 7 positions match TRBD1. V lost 5 bases and J lost 6; bases outside the gene matches: 9. The CDR3 sequence is 14 residues long. Germline lookup yields CDR1 MNHEY and CDR2 SVGAGI. The CDR3 nucleotides read TGTGCCAGCAGTCTCCGACCGGGACAGAAGACCCAGTACTTC. It codes for CASSLRPGQKTQYF.

CDR3 DNA sequence: TGCAGCGTGTACCGGACTCCGGGTGAGCAGTTCTTC. Translating gives CSVYRTPGEQFF. The chain recombines TRBV29-1 with TRBJ2-1; the D gene is possibly TRBD2 (5 bases). This CDR3 is 12 amino acids long. Germline CDR1 reads SQVTM; CDR2 reads ANQGSEA. Deletions cut 6 bases from V and 9 bases from J, with 15 bases between.